Listed below are T cell receptor beta chains from one sample, sequenced in a study of blood T cell repertoires in COVID-19. Assay used: immunoSEQ multiplex PCR; TCRdb lists only in-frame clones, some missing. The repertoire has some 75,000 clones, 65% to 85% of them found once; the top ten carry around 13%. The sequencing sample was made of peripheral blood. All receptors derive from a man in his forties or fifties with COVID-19, enrolled during active disease. The CDR3 runs from the conserved cysteine through the conserved F or W. Each record gives: V gene, CDR3 protein.

>TRBV7-8
CASSLAGTSGFYEQYF
>TRBV19
CASSRDRDTYEQYF
>TRBV6-6
CASSYRVIYGYTF
>TRBV5-1
CASSLVQGRNTEAFF
>TRBV28
CASSLLGVKNTIYF
>TRBV9
CASSVAGQTYEQYF
>TRBV30
CAWSAQVATNEKLFF
>TRBV18
CASSRGGAGVYEQYF
>TRBV7-6
CASSATRQGSGTEAFF
>TRBV20-1
CSASNYRNTEAFF
>TRBV19
CASSITVNTGELFF
>TRBV6-4
CASSPYAGAPDEQFF
>TRBV21-1
CASSKAPYSAEQYF
>TRBV28
CASSETAGGFGNTEAFF
>TRBV5-1
CASSFSIGLASSGELFF
>TRBV5-1
CASTSGGPYNEQFF
>TRBV11-2
CASSRGTGTYEQYF
>TRBV5-5
CASSLGTPSYEQYF
>TRBV6-5
CASRVLAGQANEQFF
>TRBV28
CASSLWGQGGYGYTF
>TRBV7-2
CASSLVSSGGSGGNTIYF
>TRBV4-1
CASSLDIGGAENQPQHF
>TRBV13
CASSLGVRVNTGELFF
>TRBV19
CASSKGGGANTGELFF
>TRBV4-1
CASSQEVRAGGHQETQYF